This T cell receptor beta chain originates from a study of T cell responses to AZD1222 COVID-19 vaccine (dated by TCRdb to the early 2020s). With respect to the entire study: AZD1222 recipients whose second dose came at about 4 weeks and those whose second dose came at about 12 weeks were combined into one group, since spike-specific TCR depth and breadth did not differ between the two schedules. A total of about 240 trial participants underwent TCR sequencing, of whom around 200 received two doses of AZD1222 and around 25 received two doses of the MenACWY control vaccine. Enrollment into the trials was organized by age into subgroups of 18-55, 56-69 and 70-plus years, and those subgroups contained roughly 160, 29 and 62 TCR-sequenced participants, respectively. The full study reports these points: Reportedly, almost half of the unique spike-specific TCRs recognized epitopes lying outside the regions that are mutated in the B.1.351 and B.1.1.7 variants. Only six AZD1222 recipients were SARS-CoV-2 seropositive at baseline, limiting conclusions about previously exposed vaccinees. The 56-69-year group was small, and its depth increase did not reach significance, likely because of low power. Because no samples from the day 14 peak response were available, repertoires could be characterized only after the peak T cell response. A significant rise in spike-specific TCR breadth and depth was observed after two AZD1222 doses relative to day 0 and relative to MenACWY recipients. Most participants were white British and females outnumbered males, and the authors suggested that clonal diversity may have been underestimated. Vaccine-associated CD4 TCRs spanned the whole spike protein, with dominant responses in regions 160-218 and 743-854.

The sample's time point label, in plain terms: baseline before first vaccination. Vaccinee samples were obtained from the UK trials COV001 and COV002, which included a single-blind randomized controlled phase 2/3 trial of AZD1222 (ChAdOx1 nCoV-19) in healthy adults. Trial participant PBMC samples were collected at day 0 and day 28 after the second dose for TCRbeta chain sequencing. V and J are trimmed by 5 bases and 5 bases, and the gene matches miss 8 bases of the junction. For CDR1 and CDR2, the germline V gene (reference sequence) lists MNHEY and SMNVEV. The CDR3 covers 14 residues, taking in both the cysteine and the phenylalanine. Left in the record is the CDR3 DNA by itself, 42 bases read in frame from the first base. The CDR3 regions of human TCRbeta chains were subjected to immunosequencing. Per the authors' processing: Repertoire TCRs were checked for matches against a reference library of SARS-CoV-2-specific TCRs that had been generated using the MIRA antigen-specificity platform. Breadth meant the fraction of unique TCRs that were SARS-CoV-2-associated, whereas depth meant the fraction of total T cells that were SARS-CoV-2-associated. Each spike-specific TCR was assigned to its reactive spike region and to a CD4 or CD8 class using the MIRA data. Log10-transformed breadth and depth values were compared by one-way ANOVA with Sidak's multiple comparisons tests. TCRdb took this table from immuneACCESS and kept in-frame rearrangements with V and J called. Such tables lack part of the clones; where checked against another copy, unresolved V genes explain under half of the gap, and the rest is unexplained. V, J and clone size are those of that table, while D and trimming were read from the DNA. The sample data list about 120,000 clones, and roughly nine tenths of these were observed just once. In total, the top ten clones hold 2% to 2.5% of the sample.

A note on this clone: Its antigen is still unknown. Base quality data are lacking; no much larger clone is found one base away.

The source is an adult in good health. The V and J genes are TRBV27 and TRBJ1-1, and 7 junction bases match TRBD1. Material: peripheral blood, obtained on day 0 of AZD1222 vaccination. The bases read TGTGCCAGCAGTCGAGGGGGCGCGGAAACTGAAGCTTTCTTT. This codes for CASSRGGAETEAFF.